This TCR beta chain came from a study of T cells after yellow fever vaccination. Study context: The authors prepared low-cell-number fractions using SMART-Seq v4 Ultra Low Input. Study results and limitations: In post-booster samples, most primary-vaccination clones reappeared (roughly 96% CD4, around 87% CD8). When the response was secondary, it was weaker but reached its peak faster, day 5 versus 15.

Of note for this clonotype: Its antigen remains unidentified.

The CDR3 is 14 amino acids. Germline loops: CDR1 SEHNR, CDR2 FQNEAQ (reference sequence). The germline V and J ends were trimmed by 3 bases and 5 bases, with 10 bases remaining between them. The study made its TCR cDNA through 5'RACE template switching. That step introduced a universal primer site along with UMIs. TCRdb re-called the 5' RACE reads with MiXCR, one entry per CDR3 protein. The table shows about 340,000 distinct CDR3 sequences, with approximately 12% occurring only once. The chain has TRBV7-9 and TRBJ2-2, with D possibly TRBD1 on 6 matching bases. The starting material was CD4+ T cells sorted from PBMCs, obtained 15 days after the yellow fever booster vaccination. The source of this sequence is a man younger than 30 who received the YFV17D yellow fever vaccine. CDR3 residues: CASSFLGTTGELFF. The CDR3 DNA reads as TGTGCCAGCAGCTTTCTGGGGACAACCGGGGAGCTGTTTTTT. The full variable domain, in which reference TRBV7-9 and TRBJ2-2 provide the parts outside the CDR3, is DTGVSQNPRHKITKRGQNVTFRCDPISEHNRLYWYRQTLGQGPEFLTYFQNEAQLEKSRLLSDRFSAERPKGSFSTLEIQRTEQGDSAMYLCASSFLGTTGELFFGEGSRLTVL.